The rows below give T cell receptor beta chains drawn from one sample of a study of cytomegalovirus exposure and HLA in healthy donors. Sequenced by immunoSEQ multiplex PCR; TCRdb stores in-frame clones only, minus some. The data show roughly 98,000 clones, over 75% seen once. The sequenced sample consisted of PBMCs. These TCRs come from a man aged 35-49 years in good health and CMV-seronegative. Each CDR3 is given with its conserved first and last residue.

V: TRBV11-2; CDR3: CASSLPPALTGNEQFF
V: TRBV5-1; CDR3: CASSEGQGTDSYTF
V: TRBV11-2; CDR3: CASSGTGIIAFSGNTIYF
V: TRBV19; CDR3: CASNTGFGTEAFF
V: TRBV6-6; CDR3: CASSLTSGTGETQYF
V: TRBV6-5; CDR3: CASRSPAGEYEQYF
V: TRBV5-1; CDR3: CASSPEGGQPQHF
V: TRBV4-1; CDR3: CASSQLAGVGYEQYF
V: TRBV5-4; CDR3: CASSLNAGLNTEAFF
V: TRBV11-2; CDR3: CASSLAGGARTGELFF
V: TRBV2; CDR3: CASIEGGYREQYF
V: TRBV19; CDR3: CASSITSGTTYNEQFF
V: TRBV28; CDR3: CASSKSGTANEQFF
V: TRBV7-2; CDR3: CASSTTGSPKAFF
V: TRBV27; CDR3: CASSLQESYEQYF
V: TRBV14; CDR3: CASSQGAPGELFF